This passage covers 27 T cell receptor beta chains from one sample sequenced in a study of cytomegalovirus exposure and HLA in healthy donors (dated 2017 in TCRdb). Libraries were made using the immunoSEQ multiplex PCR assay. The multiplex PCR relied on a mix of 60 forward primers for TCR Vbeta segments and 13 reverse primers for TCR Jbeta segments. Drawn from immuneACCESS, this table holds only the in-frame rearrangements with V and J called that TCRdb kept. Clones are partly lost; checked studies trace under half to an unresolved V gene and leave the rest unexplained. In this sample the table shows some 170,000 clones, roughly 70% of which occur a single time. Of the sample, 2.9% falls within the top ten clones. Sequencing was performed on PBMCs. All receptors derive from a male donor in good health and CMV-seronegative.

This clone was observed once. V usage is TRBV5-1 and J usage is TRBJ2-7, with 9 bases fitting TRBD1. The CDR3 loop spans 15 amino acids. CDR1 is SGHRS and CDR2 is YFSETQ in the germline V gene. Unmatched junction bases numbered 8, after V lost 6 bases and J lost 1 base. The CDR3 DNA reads TGCGCCAGCAAGAGCTTGGGACAGGGATCCTACGAGCAGTACTTC. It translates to CASKSLGQGSYEQYF.

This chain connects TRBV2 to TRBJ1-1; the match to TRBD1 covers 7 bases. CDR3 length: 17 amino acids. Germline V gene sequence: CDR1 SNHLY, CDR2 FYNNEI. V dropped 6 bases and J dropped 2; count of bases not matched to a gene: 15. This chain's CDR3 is CASRDRALGTSNTEAFF. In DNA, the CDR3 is TGTGCCAGCAGAGACAGGGCCCTGGGTACGAGTAACACTGAAGCTTTCTTT. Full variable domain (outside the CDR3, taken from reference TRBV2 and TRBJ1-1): EPEVTQTPSHQVTQMGQEVILRCVPISNHLYFYWYRQILGQKVEFLVSFYNNEISEKSEIFDDQFSVERPDGSNFTLKIRSTKLEDSAMYFCASRDRALGTSNTEAFFGQGTRLTVV.

The CDR3 DNA sequence: TGTGCCAGCAGCGTCACCGGGACAGAGTCCTACGAGCAGTACTTC. It yields the protein CASSVTGTESYEQYF. The chain carries TRBV7-2 and TRBJ2-7, with 7 bases lining up with TRBD1. The CDR3 has 15 residues. Germline CDR1 reads SGHTA; CDR2 reads FQGNSA. Trimming at V came to 5 bases and at J to 1 base, leaving 8 bases not matched to a gene.

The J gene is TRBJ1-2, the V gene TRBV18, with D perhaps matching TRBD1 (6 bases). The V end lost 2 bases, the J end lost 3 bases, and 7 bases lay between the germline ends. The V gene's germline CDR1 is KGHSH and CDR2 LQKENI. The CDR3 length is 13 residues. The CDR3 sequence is CASSPEGDYGYTF. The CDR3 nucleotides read TGTGCCAGCTCACCAGAGGGGGACTATGGCTACACCTTC.

The CDR3 region has the DNA TGTGCCTGGAACCCCGGGGGGCCAGATACGCAGTATTTT. This sequence encodes CAWNPGGPDTQYF. The chain carries TRBV30 and TRBJ2-3, with D maybe TRBD2 (7 bases). The CDR3 loop spans 13 amino acids. V shed 4 bases and J shed 4 bases, with 12 bases lying between them. The germline V gene encodes CDR1 GTSNPN and CDR2 SVGIG (reference sequence).

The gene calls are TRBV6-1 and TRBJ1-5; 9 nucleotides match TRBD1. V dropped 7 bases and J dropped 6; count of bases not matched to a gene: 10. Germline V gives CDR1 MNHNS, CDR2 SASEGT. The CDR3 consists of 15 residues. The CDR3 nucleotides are TGTGCCAGCACTCTGCCGGGACAGGGTTTTCAGCCCCAGCATTTT. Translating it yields CASTLPGQGFQPQHF.

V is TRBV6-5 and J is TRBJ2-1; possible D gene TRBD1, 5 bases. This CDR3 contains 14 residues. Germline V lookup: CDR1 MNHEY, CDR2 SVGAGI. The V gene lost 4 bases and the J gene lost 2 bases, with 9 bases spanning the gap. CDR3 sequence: CASSSKGTYNEQFF. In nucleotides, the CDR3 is TGTGCCAGCAGTTCAAAGGGGACCTACAATGAGCAGTTCTTC.

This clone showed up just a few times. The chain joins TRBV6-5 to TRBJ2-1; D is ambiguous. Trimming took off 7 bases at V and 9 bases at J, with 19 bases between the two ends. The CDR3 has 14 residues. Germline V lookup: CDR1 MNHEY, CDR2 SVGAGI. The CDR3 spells CASTLWVQEAEQFF. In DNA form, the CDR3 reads TGTGCCAGCACCTTATGGGTACAAGAGGCTGAGCAGTTCTTC.

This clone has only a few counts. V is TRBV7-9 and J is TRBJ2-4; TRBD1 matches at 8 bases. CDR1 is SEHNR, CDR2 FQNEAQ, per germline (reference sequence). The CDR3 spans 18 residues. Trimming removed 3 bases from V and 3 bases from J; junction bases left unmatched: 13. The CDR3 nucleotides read TGTGCCAGCAGCTTCCCCGGACAGGGAAGAACGGGCAAAAACATTCAGTACTTC. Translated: CASSFPGQGRTGKNIQYF.

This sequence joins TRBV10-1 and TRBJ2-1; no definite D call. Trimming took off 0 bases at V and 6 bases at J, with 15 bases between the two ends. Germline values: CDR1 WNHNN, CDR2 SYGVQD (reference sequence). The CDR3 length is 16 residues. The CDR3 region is CASSESNAQARNEQFF. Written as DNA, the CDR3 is TGCGCCAGCAGTGAGTCTAATGCCCAGGCACGCAATGAGCAGTTCTTC.

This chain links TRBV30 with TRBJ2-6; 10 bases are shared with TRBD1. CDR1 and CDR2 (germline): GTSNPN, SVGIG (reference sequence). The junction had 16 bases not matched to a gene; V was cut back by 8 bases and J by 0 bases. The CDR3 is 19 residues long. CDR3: CAREYLMGQGLSGANVLTF. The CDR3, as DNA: TGTGCCCGAGAGTATCTTATGGGACAGGGGCTCTCTGGGGCCAACGTCCTGACTTTC.

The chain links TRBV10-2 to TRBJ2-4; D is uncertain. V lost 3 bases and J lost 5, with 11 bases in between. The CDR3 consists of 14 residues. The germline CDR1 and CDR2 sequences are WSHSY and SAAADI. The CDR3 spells CASSDRQPQNIQYF. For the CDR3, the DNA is TGCGCCAGCAGTGATCGACAACCACAAAACATTCAGTACTTC.

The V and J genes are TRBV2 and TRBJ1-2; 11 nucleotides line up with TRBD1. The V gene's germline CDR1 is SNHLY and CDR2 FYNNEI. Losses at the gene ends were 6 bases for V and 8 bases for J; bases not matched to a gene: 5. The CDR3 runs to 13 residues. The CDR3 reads CASRGQGAGGYTF. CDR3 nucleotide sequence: TGTGCCAGCAGAGGACAGGGGGCGGGAGGCTACACCTTC. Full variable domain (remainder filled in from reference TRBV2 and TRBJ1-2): EPEVTQTPSHQVTQMGQEVILRCVPISNHLYFYWYRQILGQKVEFLVSFYNNEISEKSEIFDDQFSVERPDGSNFTLKIRSTKLEDSAMYFCASRGQGAGGYTFGSGTRLTVV.

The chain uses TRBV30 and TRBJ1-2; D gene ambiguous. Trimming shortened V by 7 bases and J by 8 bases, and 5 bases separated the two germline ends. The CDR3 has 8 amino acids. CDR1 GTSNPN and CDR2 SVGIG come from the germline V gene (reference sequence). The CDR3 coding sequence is TGTGCCTTAGCGGGCTACACCTTC. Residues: CALAGYTF.

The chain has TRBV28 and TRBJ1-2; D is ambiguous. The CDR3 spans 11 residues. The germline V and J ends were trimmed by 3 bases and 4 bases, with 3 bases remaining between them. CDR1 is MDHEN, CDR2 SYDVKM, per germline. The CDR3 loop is CASSFRYGYTF. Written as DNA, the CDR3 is TGTGCCAGCAGTTTCCGCTATGGCTACACCTTC.

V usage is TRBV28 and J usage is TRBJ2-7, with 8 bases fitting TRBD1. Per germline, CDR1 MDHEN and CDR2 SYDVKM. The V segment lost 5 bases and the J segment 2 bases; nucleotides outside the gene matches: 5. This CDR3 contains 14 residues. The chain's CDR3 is CASSRTGPPYEQYF. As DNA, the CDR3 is TGTGCCAGCAGTCGGACAGGGCCCCCCTACGAGCAGTACTTC.

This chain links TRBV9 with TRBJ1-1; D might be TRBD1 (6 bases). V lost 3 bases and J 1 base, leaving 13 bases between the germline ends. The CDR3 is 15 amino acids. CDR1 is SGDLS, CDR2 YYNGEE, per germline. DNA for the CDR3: TGTGCCAGCAGCGACCCCCAGGGGACGAACACTGAAGCTTTCTTT. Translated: CASSDPQGTNTEAFF.

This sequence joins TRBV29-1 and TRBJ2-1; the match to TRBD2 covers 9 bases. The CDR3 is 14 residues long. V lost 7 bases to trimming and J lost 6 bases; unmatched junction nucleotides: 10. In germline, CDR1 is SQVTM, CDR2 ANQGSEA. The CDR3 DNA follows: TGCAGCGGAGCGGGGGGAGCGTTGGGCAATGAGCAGTTCTTC. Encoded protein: CSGAGGALGNEQFF.

As DNA, the CDR3 is TGTGCCAGCAGCTTAGATGCTAGCGGCTCCTACAATGAGCAGTTCTTC. This sequence encodes CASSLDASGSYNEQFF. V gene TRBV11-2 combines with J gene TRBJ2-1; 7 bases agree with TRBD2. Germline CDR1 is SGHAT and CDR2 is FQNNGV. Unmatched junction bases numbered 2, after V lost 0 bases and J lost 0 bases. This CDR3 comprises 16 residues.

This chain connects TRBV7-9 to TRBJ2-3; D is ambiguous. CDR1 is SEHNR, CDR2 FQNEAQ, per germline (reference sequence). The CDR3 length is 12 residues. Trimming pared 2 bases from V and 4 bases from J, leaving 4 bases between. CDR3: CASSLTADTQYF. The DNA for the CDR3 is TGTGCCAGCAGCTTAACAGCAGATACGCAGTATTTT.

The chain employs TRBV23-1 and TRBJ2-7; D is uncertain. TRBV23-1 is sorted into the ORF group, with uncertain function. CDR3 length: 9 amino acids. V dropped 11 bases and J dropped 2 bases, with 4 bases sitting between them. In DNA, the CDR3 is TGCGCCTTAACCTACGAGCAGTACTTC. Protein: CALTYEQYF.

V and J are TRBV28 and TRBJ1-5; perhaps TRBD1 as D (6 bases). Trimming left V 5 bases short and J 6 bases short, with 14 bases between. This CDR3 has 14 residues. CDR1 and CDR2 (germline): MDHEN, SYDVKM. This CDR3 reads CASSIQGLGQPQHF. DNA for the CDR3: TGTGCCAGCAGTATTCAGGGGCTTGGTCAGCCCCAGCATTTT.

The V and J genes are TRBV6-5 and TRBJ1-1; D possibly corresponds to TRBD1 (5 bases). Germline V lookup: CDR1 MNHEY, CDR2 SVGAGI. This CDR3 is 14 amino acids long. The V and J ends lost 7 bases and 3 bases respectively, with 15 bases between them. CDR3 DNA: TGTGCCAGCAACTTCGACAGATACCACACTGAAGCTTTCTTT. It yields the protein CASNFDRYHTEAFF.

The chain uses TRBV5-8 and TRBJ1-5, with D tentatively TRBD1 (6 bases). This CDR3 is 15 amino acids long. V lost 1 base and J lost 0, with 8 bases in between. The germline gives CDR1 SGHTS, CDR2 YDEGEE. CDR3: CASSLLGASNQPQHF. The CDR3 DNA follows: TGTGCCAGCAGCTTGCTGGGGGCTAGCAATCAGCCCCAGCATTTT.

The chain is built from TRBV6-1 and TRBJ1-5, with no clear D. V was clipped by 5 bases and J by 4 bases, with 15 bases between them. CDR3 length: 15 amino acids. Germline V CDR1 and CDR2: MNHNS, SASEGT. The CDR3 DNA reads TGTGCCAGCAGTATGGCAGACCGAGGGAATCAGCCCCAGCATTTT. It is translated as CASSMADRGNQPQHF.

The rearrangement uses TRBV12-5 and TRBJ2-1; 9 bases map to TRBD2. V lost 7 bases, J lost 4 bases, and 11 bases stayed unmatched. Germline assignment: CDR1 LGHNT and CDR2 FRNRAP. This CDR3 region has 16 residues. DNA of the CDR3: TGTGCTAGTGCCAACCCTCTGGCGGGAGGGTACAATGAGCAGTTCTTC. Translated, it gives CASANPLAGGYNEQFF. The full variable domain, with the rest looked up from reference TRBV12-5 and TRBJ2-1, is DARVTQTPRHKVTEMGQEVTMRCQPILGHNTVFWYRQTMMQGLELLAYFRNRAPLDDSGMPKDRFSAEMPDATLATLKIQPSEPRDSAVYFCASANPLAGGYNEQFFGPGTRLTVL.

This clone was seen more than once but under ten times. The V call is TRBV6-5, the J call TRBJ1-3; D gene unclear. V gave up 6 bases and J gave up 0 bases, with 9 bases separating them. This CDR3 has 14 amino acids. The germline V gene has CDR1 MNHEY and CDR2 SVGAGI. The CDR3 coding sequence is TGTGCCAGCAGAAGGGAGTCCTCTGGAAACACCATATATTTT. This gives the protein CASRRESSGNTIYF.